This T cell receptor (beta chain) was captured in a study of T cell responses to AZD1222 COVID-19 vaccine. Sequenced by immunoSEQ multiplex PCR; TCRdb stores in-frame clones only, minus some. Counted here are 150,000 or so clones, about 90% occurring once; the ten biggest clones make up approximately 1.3%. The sample was peripheral blood, taken 28 days after the second AZD1222 dose. This receptor was obtained from an adult who received the AZD1222 COVID-19 vaccine.

CDR3 DNA: TGCAGCGCCGGTCCGGGACAGGGGGCGAGAGGCACCATATATTTT. This sequence encodes CSAGPGQGARGTIYF. This rearrangement joins TRBV29-1 to TRBJ1-3; 12 bases match TRBD1. CDR1 is SQVTM and CDR2 is ANQGSEA in the germline V gene. The ends lost 7 bases at V and 9 bases at J; junction bases unmatched: 13. The CDR3 is 15 residues long.